This TCR beta chain was profiled in a study of early T cells in non-severe SARS-CoV-2 infection. This CDR3 is 18 amino acids long. V dropped 0 bases and J dropped 0 bases, with 15 bases sitting between them. The table lists this clonotype with many counts. TCRdb analysed the 5' RACE reads with MiXCR anew, one entry per CDR3 protein. The sample gives some 40,000 distinct CDR3 sequences, 3.9% of which show up once; 9% to 10% is in the top ten. This sequence joins TRBV12-3 or TRBV12-4 and TRBJ1-3; a weak D match, TRBD1 (6 bases). Sequenced sample: whole blood. The TCR originated in an adult who was a healthcare worker with PCR-confirmed SARS-CoV-2 infection or an uninfected control (not recorded which). The CDR3, as DNA: TGTGCCAGCAGTTTAGCCGACAGGCTTCCTTACTCTGGAAACACCATATATTTT. Residues: CASSLADRLPYSGNTIYF.